This TCR beta chain was found in a study of memory CD4+ T cells and cytomegalovirus serostatus. Study-level background: Healthy Belgian adult donors included roughly nine CMV-positive and some 24 CMV-negative people.

Germline CDR1 is SNHLY and CDR2 is FYNNEI. CDR3 size: 13 residues. Trimming left V 6 bases short and J 6 bases short, with 14 bases between. As regards this clone: The antigen is not known.

Study observations and caveats: Suggested: most of the CMV-linked TCR signature lies in CD4+ memory cells.

The repertoire was sequenced with immunoSEQ multiplex PCR; TCRdb's copy has only in-frame clones and lacks some. In the table there are roughly 45,000 clones, roughly 79% of which are singletons. The sort gate was single viable CD3+CD4+CD8-CD45RO+ cells for memory CD4+ T cells. Sequencing input: memory CD4+ T cells from blood. This chain connects TRBV2 to TRBJ1-2, with D possibly TRBD1 on 6 matching bases. This receptor was identified in an adult in good health and CMV-seronegative. Here the CDR3 DNA reads TGTGCCAGCAGGATAGGACAGTCGGATGGCTACACCTTC. Translated: CASRIGQSDGYTF.